This entry lists 10 T cell receptor delta chains sequenced from one sample in a study of γδ T cells in repeated Plasmodium falciparum infection (TCRdb year 2021). Library construction relied on multiplex PCR. TCRdb names Illumina MiSeq as the instrument used. TCRdb reprocessed the public data with the CATT caller; entries with the same nucleotide sequence were combined afterwards. The sample has approximately 53,000 delta-chain clones on record, approximately 1.5% of them singletons. Over 12% of the sample goes to the ten largest clones. For bulk TCR repertoire analysis, Vgamma9/Vdelta2+ and Vdelta2-negative gammadelta T cell populations were flow-sorted out of peripheral blood mononuclear cells. What was sequenced was gamma-delta T cells from blood. These receptors originate from a pool of human donors (malaria-infected and uninfected, not separated).

This chain uses TRDV1 with TRDJ1; D not resolved. TCRdb offers no J gene call, so here the DNA was matched to germline to obtain one. There are 16 residues in the CDR3. V lost 0 bases and J lost 0, with 11 bases in between. The V gene's germline CDR1 is TSWWSYY and CDR2 QGS. Here the CDR3 reads CALGELVPYYTDKLIF. Here the CDR3 DNA reads TGTGCTCTTGGGGAACTGGTGCCGTACTACACCGATAAACTCATCTTT.

This clone turned up a few times. A read error is likely here: a far larger clone is one base away. Other DNA sequences in this specimen translate into the identical CDR3. The J gene was not called, though the V gene is TRDV1; whether TRDD3, the table's D call, matches the DNA was not checked. Germline values: CDR1 TSWWSYY, CDR2 QGS. CDR3 length: 21 residues. The CDR3 protein is CALGGFRLPTAGARYTDKLIF. CDR3 sequence (DNA): TGTGCTCTTGGGGGTTTTCGACTTCCTACTGCTGGGGCTAGGTACACCGATAAACTCATCTTC.

As for this clone: The protein that TCRdb holds for this DNA derives from a much larger clone and differs from the translated DNA at residue 6, which likely indicates a read error; the protein shown here is translated from the DNA. The V call is TRDV1, the J call TRDJ1, with D perhaps TRDD2 or TRDD3 (9 bases each). This CDR3 is 24 amino acids long. V lost 3 bases, J lost 0 bases, and 38 bases lay in between. Germline-derived CDR1 and CDR2 are TSWWSYY and QGS. Here the CDR3 DNA reads TGTGCTCTTGGGGATACGCTTCCTTCCTACCAGGTACTGGGGGACTTCGGGTACACCGATAAACTCATCTTT. Translating gives CALGDTLPSYQVLGDFGYTDKLIF.

As concerns this clone: This same CDR3 is encoded by further DNA sequences in the sample. The genes are TRDV2 and TRDJ1, with 7 bases identical to TRDD3. TCRdb offers no J gene call, so here the DNA was matched to germline to obtain one. Germline CDR1 GEAIGNYY, CDR2 EKD. The length of the CDR3 is 19 residues. V lost 0 bases, J lost 1 base, and 16 bases stayed unmatched. The CDR3 here is CACDTLPPGGYGSTDKLIF. In nucleotides, the CDR3 is TGTGCCTGTGACACCCTGCCTCCCGGTGGATACGGAAGCACCGATAAACTCATCTTT.

This clone was counted ten times or more. A far larger clone is one base from this, pointing to a likely read error. Additional DNA sequences in this sample encode the identical CDR3. The chain links TRDV2 to TRDJ1; D is uncertain. The J gene was missing in TCRdb and was found by matching the end of the DNA to germline. This CDR3 region has 14 residues. Germline CDR1 reads GEAIGNYY; CDR2 reads EKD. The DNA for the CDR3 is TGCGCCTGTGACACCCTAGAGTACACCGATAAACTCATCTTT. Translation gives CACDTLEYTDKLIF.

This clone was observed a handful of times. TCRdb has a much larger clone's protein, which differs at residue 18 from the translation of this DNA, likely because of a read error; what is shown is the protein translated from the DNA. No J gene was called, and the V gene is TRDV1; the D segment call TRDD3 is taken from the table without a DNA check. The V gene's germline CDR1 is TSWWSYY and CDR2 QGS. The CDR3 is made up of 20 amino acids. CDR3 sequence reads: CALSILHTLWGIPYTDKPIF. In nucleotides, the CDR3 is TGTGCTCTTTCCATCCTACACACCCTCTGGGGGATACCATACACCGATAAACCCATCTTT.

In its sample, this clone was seen a few times. TCRdb records a much larger clone's protein for this DNA, with a difference at residue 22 that likely arises from a read error; the protein given is the translation of the DNA. The V gene is listed as TRDV1; no J gene was called; the table's D call TRDD3 went unverified against the DNA. The germline V gene encodes CDR1 TSWWSYY and CDR2 QGS. The CDR3 loop spans 24 amino acids. Here the CDR3 DNA reads TGTGCTCTTGGGGAACTAACGAGGTTCCTCCGCACCCGAGATGGGGGATACCGCACCGATAAACCCATCTTT. It codes for CALGELTRFLRTRDGGYRTDKPIF.

This clone was seen a few times. The protein TCRdb gives is from a much larger clone and does not agree with this DNA's translation at residue 16, likely a read error; the protein shown here comes from the DNA. The chain links TRDV3 to TRDJ1, with 13 nucleotides matching TRDD3. Because TCRdb records no J gene, it was assigned here through a match of the DNA to germline. The CDR3 has 19 residues. From germline, CDR1 is TVYSNPD and CDR2 GDNSRS (reference sequence). Here the CDR3 reads CAFIPTLYWGIRRLDRLIF. The CDR3 region has the DNA TGTGCCTTTATTCCTACCCTCTACTGGGGGATACGCAGGCTCGATAGACTCATCTTT.

This clone was detected only a few times. Given a far larger clone just one base away, this is likely a sequencing read error. The sample has other DNA sequences that encode this CDR3 too. This chain joins TRDV1 and TRDJ1, with D possibly called TRDD2 or TRDD3 (5 bases each). TCRdb carries no J gene annotation; the J gene was assigned here by matching the DNA with germline. The germline CDR1 and CDR2 sequences are TSWWSYY and QGS. The CDR3 is 19 amino acids. V was trimmed by 3 bases and J by 2 bases, leaving 25 bases between them. The CDR3 spells CALGDPSPFGRGYTDKLIF. In DNA, the CDR3 is TGTGCTCTTGGGGACCCAAGTCCCTTCGGGAGGGGGTATACCGATAAACTCATCTTT.

In this sample, this clone turned up many times. Given a far larger clone just one base away, this is likely a sequencing read error. This sample includes further DNA sequences coding for the same CDR3. The J gene is TRDJ2, the V gene TRDV1, with 8 nucleotides matching TRDD3. The ends lost 2 bases at V and 2 bases at J; junction bases unmatched: 19. The CDR3 runs 21 residues. Germline-derived CDR1 and CDR2 are TSWWSYY and QGS. CDR3 region: CALGEGPYWGPRTTLTAQLFF. CDR3 bases: TGTGCTCTTGGGGAAGGCCCCTACTGGGGGCCCCGCACCACCTTGACAGCACAACTCTTCTTT.